This T cell receptor (beta chain) originates from a study of T cell repertoires in aging, cancer and after chemotherapy. Study-level points and caveats: The repertoire data cannot show anything about immunological memory following chemotherapy.

The germline gives CDR1 GTSNPN, CDR2 SVGIG (reference sequence). The CDR3 has 14 amino acids. Trimming took 4 bases from V and 4 from J, leaving 11 bases between them. TCR beta rearrangements were amplified from peripheral blood genomic DNA. Multiplex touch-down PCR with TRB-A/B primers amplified rearranged V-D-J TRB sequences. Using its own MiXCR run on the multiplex PCR reads, TCRdb lists one record per CDR3 protein. This sample carries 5,000 to 6,000 distinct CDR3 sequences, around 26% of them seen once, and the ten largest clones take around 7.5%. This clonotype is medium-sized by share. No antigen is known for it.

This chain links TRBV30 with TRBJ2-6; D not resolved. Sequenced: blood. The sequence came from a human donor in good health. As DNA, the CDR3 is TGTGCCTGGACCCAGATCTCCGGGGCCAACGTCCTGACTTTC. This gives the protein CAWTQISGANVLTF.